What follows describes a single T cell receptor (beta chain). Sample donors were healthy Caucasian individuals that came from Russia, aged 6 to 90. These data come from a study of blood T cells in healthy people across ages. About the study: About one barcoded beta molecule was captured per two T cells (by template switching).

A second PCR of roughly 7 to 11 cycles used a sample-barcoded 5' primer and a J-beta primer mix. TCRdb recomputed calls from the 5' RACE reads with MiXCR, one row per CDR3 protein. The data hold around 1,000,000 distinct CDR3 sequences, with approximately 25% observed a single time. Trimming took 3 bases from V and 5 from J, leaving 19 bases between them. CDR1 is SQVTM and CDR2 is ANQGSEA in the germline V gene. The CDR3 is 15 amino acids. These data were likewise used in another study, on T cells of mothers and their children.

The V call is TRBV29-1, the J call TRBJ2-5; D possibly corresponds to TRBD1 (6 bases). The receptor was derived from a girl aged 2-10 years in good health. Sequencing used blood. The CDR3 loop reads CSVENQRLGAETQYF. The DNA of the CDR3 is TGCAGCGTTGAGAACCAAAGGCTGGGGGCCGAGACCCAGTACTTC.